These 26 T cell receptor beta chains were all obtained from the same sample, sequenced in a study of response to subunit inactivated influenza vaccine. Each CDR3 protein is one row after TCRdb ran MiXCR on the RT-PCR reads. Here the sample spans 450,000 to 700,000 distinct CDR3 sequences, 14% being singletons. The specimen comprised PBMCs from blood, sampled 11 to 12 days after vaccination. These receptor sequences come from a man in his fifties who received an inactivated influenza vaccine.

Only a few counts were recorded for this clonotype. V usage is TRBV4-1 and J usage is TRBJ2-2; 10 bases align to TRBD1. The J segment lost 7 bases and the V segment lost 4 bases, leaving 6 bases of the junction unmatched. Looked up from germline, CDR1 is MGHRA and CDR2 is YSYEKL. The length of the CDR3 is 15 residues. The CDR3 here is CASSPRQGADGELFF. DNA of the CDR3: TGCGCCAGCAGCCCACGACAGGGGGCGGACGGGGAGCTGTTTTTT.

The chain links TRBV14 to TRBJ1-2, with a tentative D call TRBD1 (5 bases). This CDR3 is 15 amino acids long. Germline-derived CDR1 and CDR2 are SGHDN and FVKESK. V was trimmed by 4 bases and J by 4 bases, leaving 16 bases between them. CDR3 protein: CASSLDVGDFYGYTF. DNA for the CDR3: TGTGCCAGCAGCCTGGATGTGGGGGACTTCTATGGCTACACCTTC.

This clonotype was seen a few times. The chain carries TRBV30 and TRBJ2-3; D is uncertain. This CDR3 is built from 15 residues. Germline CDR1 and CDR2: GTSNPN and SVGIG (reference sequence). V was pared by 2 bases and J by 0 bases, with 12 bases between. CDR3 DNA: TGTGCCTGGAGTCCCACAAGAACTAGCACAGATACGCAGTATTTT. It encodes CAWSPTRTSTDTQYF.

This clonotype was detected only a few times. The gene calls are TRBV3-1 and TRBJ2-7; TRBD1 matches 10 bases. In germline, CDR1 is LGHDT, CDR2 YNNKEL (reference sequence). Losses at the gene ends were 2 bases for V and 6 bases for J; bases not matched to a gene: 4. The CDR3 runs 14 residues. This CDR3 is CASSQHRDRGEQYF. The CDR3 nucleotides are TGTGCCAGCAGCCAACACCGGGACAGGGGCGAGCAGTACTTC.

This clonotype was detected a few times. The V and J genes are TRBV20-1 and TRBJ2-1; TRBD1 matches at 9 bases. This CDR3 comprises 13 residues. Germline CDR1 DFQATT, CDR2 SNEGSKA (reference sequence). After removal of 7 bases from V and 0 bases from J, the junction contained 1 base not matched to a gene. CDR3 sequence reads: CSGGQGSYNEQFF. CDR3 nucleotide sequence: TGCAGTGGGGGACAGGGCTCCTACAATGAGCAGTTCTTC.

The J gene is TRBJ2-5, the V gene TRBV20-1; 8 nucleotides agree with TRBD1. V shed 2 bases, J shed 6 bases, and the junction held 8 bases outside the gene matches. The CDR3 runs 14 residues. Per germline, CDR1 DFQATT and CDR2 SNEGSKA (reference sequence). In nucleotides, the CDR3 is TGCAGTGCTAGATCAGGGGGCATAGGAAAGACCCAGTACTTC. Its translation is CSARSGGIGKTQYF.

This chain links TRBV6-1 with TRBJ2-7, with D maybe TRBD2 (7 bases). CDR3 length equals 14 residues. V lost 8 bases to trimming and J lost 0 bases, with 14 bases between them. Per the germline V gene, CDR1 is MNHNS and CDR2 is SASEGT. As DNA, the CDR3 is TGTGCCAGCGCCGGGGGGCCATTCTCCTACGAGCAGTACTTC. It translates to CASAGGPFSYEQYF.

This chain joins TRBV3-1 and TRBJ2-7, with D uncertain. The CDR3 is 11 amino acids. Germline CDR1 and CDR2: LGHDT and YNNKEL (reference sequence). Trimming removed 2 bases at V and 9 bases at J, with 8 bases between. In DNA, the CDR3 is TGTGCCAGCAGCCAACTAACGATGCAGTACTTC. Translating gives CASSQLTMQYF.

This clonotype was seen only a few times. Mismatch with germline at one junction end may stem from a read error. The chain joins TRBV28 to TRBJ2-7; D is undetermined. Per germline, CDR1 MDHEN and CDR2 SYDVKM. CDR3 length: 11 residues. The chain's CDR3 is CASSLDSRVLF. CDR3 in DNA: TGTGCCAGCAGTTTAGACTCCCGCGTACTCTTC.

The rearrangement joins TRBV2 to TRBJ2-1; D gene unclear. V lost 5 bases and J lost 5, with 7 bases in between. From germline, CDR1 is SNHLY and CDR2 FYNNEI. The CDR3 contains 12 residues. The CDR3 DNA follows: TGTGCCAGCAGTAGAATGGACAATGAGCAGTTCTTC. As protein: CASSRMDNEQFF.

This clonotype was seen ten or more times. The chain carries TRBV20-1 and TRBJ2-1, with D perhaps TRBD2 (6 bases). The germline V and J ends were trimmed by 3 bases and 0 bases, with 18 bases remaining between them. Germline assignment: CDR1 DFQATT and CDR2 SNEGSKA (reference sequence). There are 17 residues in the CDR3. CDR3 sequence (DNA): TGCAGTGCTAGCCCCCGGGACTTCCGGAGCTCCTACAATGAGCAGTTCTTC. This translates into CSASPRDFRSSYNEQFF.

This clonotype occurred a few times. The rearrangement joins TRBV2 to TRBJ2-7; 10 bases fit TRBD1. V was pared by 7 bases and J by 3 bases, with 18 bases of the junction left unmatched. Germline V gene lookup returns CDR1 SNHLY and CDR2 FYNNEI. The CDR3 consists of 18 residues. As DNA, the CDR3 is TGTGCCAGCAAGACGGCGTCCACGGGACAGGGGTCTGTCTACGAGCAGTACTTC. Translating gives CASKTASTGQGSVYEQYF.

The chain employs TRBV9 and TRBJ2-7; the D is unclear. The germline gives CDR1 SGDLS, CDR2 YYNGEE. Trimming removed 3 bases at V and 6 bases at J, with 13 bases between. The CDR3 has 13 amino acids. The CDR3 loop reads CASSAVEVGEQYF. In nucleotides, the CDR3 is TGTGCCAGCAGCGCAGTAGAGGTTGGCGAGCAGTACTTC.

This clonotype showed up many times. This sequence joins TRBV7-8 and TRBJ2-7; 9 nucleotides match TRBD1. CDR3 length: 13 amino acids. Trimming removed 5 bases from V and 4 bases from J; junction bases left unmatched: 3. Germline CDR1 and CDR2: SGHVS and FQNEAQ. DNA for the CDR3: TGTGCCAGCAGCCGACAGGGGGGGTACGAGCAGTACTTC. Protein: CASSRQGGYEQYF. Variable domain in full (rest from reference TRBV7-8 and TRBJ2-7): GAGVSQSPRYKVAKRGQDVALRCDPISGHVSLFWYQQALGQGPEFLTYFQNEAQLDKSGLPSDRFFAERPEGSVSTLKIQRTQQEDSAVYLCASSRQGGYEQYFGPGTRLTVT.

This sequence joins TRBV12-3 or TRBV12-4 and TRBJ2-7; D is undetermined. The CDR3 contains 12 residues. V was trimmed by 3 bases and J by 7 bases, leaving 10 bases between them. The CDR3 DNA reads TGTGCCAGCAGTTTTCGCTTAGAAGAGCAGTACTTC. Amino acids: CASSFRLEEQYF.

This clonotype came up a few times. The V and J genes are TRBV20-1 and TRBJ1-2; unclear D gene. V lost 3 bases, J lost 2 bases, and 13 bases lay in between. Looked up from germline, CDR1 is DFQATT and CDR2 is SNEGSKA (reference sequence). The CDR3 loop spans 14 amino acids. CDR3 DNA: TGCAGTGCTAGGTCACGTGGGCCGAACTATGGCTACACCTTC. Translated: CSARSRGPNYGYTF.

The chain links TRBV4-3 to TRBJ2-7; 9 nucleotides align to TRBD1. CDR3 size: 16 residues. Trimming at V came to 1 base and at J to 5 bases, leaving 9 bases not matched to a gene. CDR1 is LGHNA and CDR2 is YSLEER in the germline V gene. The CDR3 sequence is CASSQAPGQGVNEQYF. The DNA of the CDR3 is TGCGCCAGCAGCCAAGCCCCGGGACAGGGAGTCAACGAGCAGTACTTC.

This clonotype turned up a few times. The chain combines TRBV25-1 with TRBJ1-6, with 7 bases fitting TRBD1. Trimming removed 6 bases from V and 6 bases from J; junction bases left unmatched: 2. The CDR3 spans 13 residues. Germline assignment: CDR1 MGHDK and CDR2 SYGVNS. The CDR3 region is CASRTGSNSPLHF. The CDR3 DNA reads as TGTGCCAGCAGGACAGGGAGTAATTCACCCCTCCACTTT. The whole variable domain, remainder taken from reference TRBV25-1 and TRBJ1-6, is EADIYQTPRYLVIGTGKKITLECSQTMGHDKMYWYQQDPGMELHLIHYSYGVNSTEKGDLSSESTVSRIRTEHFPLTLESARPSHTSQYLCASRTGSNSPLHFGNGTRLTVT.

The CDR3 region is CASSAGTGVEKLFF. DNA for the CDR3: TGTGCCAGCAGCGCCGGGACAGGGGTTGAAAAACTGTTTTTT. The chain combines TRBV9 with TRBJ1-4; 10 bases agree with TRBD1. The CDR3 has 14 amino acids. Trimming cost V 3 bases and J 7 bases; bases outside gene matches: 3. The germline V gene has CDR1 SGDLS and CDR2 YYNGEE.

The chain employs TRBV4-2 and TRBJ1-6; 9 nucleotides match TRBD1. The CDR3 is made up of 17 amino acids. Germline CDR1 LGHNA, CDR2 YNFKEQ. J gave up 11 bases and V 1 base, and 12 bases lay outside the gene matches. CDR3 sequence reads: CASSQAPAGTGFTPLHF. CDR3 in DNA: TGTGCCAGCAGCCAAGCGCCCGCCGGGACAGGGTTTACACCCCTCCACTTT.

This clonotype was counted at least ten times. This chain joins TRBV15 and TRBJ2-7; 8 bases line up with TRBD1. There are 16 residues in the CDR3. V trimming: 1 base; J trimming: 4 bases; junction bases outside the gene matches: 9. The germline V gene encodes CDR1 LNHNV and CDR2 YYDKDF (reference sequence). DNA for the CDR3: TGTGCCACCAGCAGAGTTTTTCGGGACAGGAGTTACGAGCAGTACTTC. Its protein product is CATSRVFRDRSYEQYF.

For the CDR3, the DNA is TGTGCCAGCAGCCAACAGGGTTCTATGTATGGCTACACCTTC. Residues: CASSQQGSMYGYTF. This chain connects TRBV12-3 or TRBV12-4 to TRBJ1-2; TRBD1 is a possible D gene (6 bases). The CDR3 runs 14 residues. The V end was cut by 6 bases, the J end by 5 bases, with 16 bases between.

The chain joins TRBV4-3 to TRBJ2-1; 12 positions agree with TRBD2. V was clipped by 0 bases and J by 6 bases; unmatched bases: 3. CDR1 is LGHNA, CDR2 YSLEER, per germline. The CDR3 is 16 residues long. CDR3 DNA: TGCGCCAGCAGCCAAGATCTACTAGCGGGGGGCAATGAGCAGTTCTTC. This sequence encodes CASSQDLLAGGNEQFF.

The CDR3 DNA reads as TGCAGCGTTGAACCGCGGGAGACCTACAATGAGCAGTTCTTC. Amino acid sequence: CSVEPRETYNEQFF. The rearrangement uses TRBV29-1 and TRBJ2-1, with 7 nucleotides matching TRBD2. This CDR3 has 14 amino acids. CDR1 is SQVTM, CDR2 ANQGSEA, per germline. The trim removed 2 bases at V and 2 bases at J, leaving 3 bases unmatched.

The CDR3, as DNA: TGCGCCAGCAGCTTAGCGGGGGAAGATACCGGGGAGCTGTTTTTT. Residues: CASSLAGEDTGELFF. The J gene is TRBJ2-2, the V gene TRBV5-1, with 8 nucleotides matching TRBD2. This CDR3 has 15 amino acids. The germline CDR1 and CDR2 sequences are SGHRS and YFSETQ. With 2 bases clipped from V and 5 bases from J, the junction kept 5 bases outside the gene matches.

The genes are TRBV20-1 and TRBJ2-7; 7 nucleotides agree with TRBD1. This CDR3 has 14 residues. The V and J ends lost 1 base and 5 bases, in that order; junction bases with no gene match: 8. Per the germline V gene, CDR1 is DFQATT and CDR2 is SNEGSKA (reference sequence). CDR3 loop: CSARASDRVNEQYF. The CDR3 DNA sequence: TGCAGTGCTAGAGCGTCCGACAGGGTCAACGAGCAGTACTTC.